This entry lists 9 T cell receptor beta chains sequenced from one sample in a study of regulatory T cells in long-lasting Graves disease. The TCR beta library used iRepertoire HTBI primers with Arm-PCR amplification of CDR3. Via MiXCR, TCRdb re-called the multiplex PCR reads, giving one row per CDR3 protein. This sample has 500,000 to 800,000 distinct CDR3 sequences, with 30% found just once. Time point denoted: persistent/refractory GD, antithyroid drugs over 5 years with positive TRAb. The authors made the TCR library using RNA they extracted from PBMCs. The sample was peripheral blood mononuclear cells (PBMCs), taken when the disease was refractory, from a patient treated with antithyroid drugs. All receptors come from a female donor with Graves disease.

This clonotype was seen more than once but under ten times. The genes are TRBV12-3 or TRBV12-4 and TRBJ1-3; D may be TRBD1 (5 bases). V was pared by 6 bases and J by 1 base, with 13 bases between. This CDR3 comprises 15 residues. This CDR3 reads CASSKAGGSGNTIYF. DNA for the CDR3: TGTGCCAGCAGCAAAGCCGGGGGTTCTGGAAACACCATATATTTT.

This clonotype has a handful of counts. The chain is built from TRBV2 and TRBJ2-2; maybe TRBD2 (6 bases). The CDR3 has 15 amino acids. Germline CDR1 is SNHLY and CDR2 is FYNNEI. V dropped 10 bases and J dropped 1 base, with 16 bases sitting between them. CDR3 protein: CATPGGSLNTGELFF. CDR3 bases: TGTGCCACCCCCGGGGGTAGCCTGAACACCGGGGAGCTGTTTTTT.

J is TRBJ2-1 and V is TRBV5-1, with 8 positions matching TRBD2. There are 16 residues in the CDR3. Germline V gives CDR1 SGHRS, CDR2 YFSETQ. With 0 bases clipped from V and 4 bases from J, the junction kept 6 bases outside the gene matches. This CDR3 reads CASSLGQRESYNEQFF. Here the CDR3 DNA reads TGCGCCAGCAGCTTGGGCCAGCGGGAGTCTTACAATGAGCAGTTCTTC.

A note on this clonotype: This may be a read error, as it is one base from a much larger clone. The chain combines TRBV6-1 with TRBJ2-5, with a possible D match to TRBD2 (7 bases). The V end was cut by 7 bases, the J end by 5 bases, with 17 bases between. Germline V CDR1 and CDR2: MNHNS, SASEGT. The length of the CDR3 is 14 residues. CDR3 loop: CASKDGGRVETQYF. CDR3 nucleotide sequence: TGTGCCAGCAAAGACGGGGGGCGGGTGGAGACCCAGTACTTC.

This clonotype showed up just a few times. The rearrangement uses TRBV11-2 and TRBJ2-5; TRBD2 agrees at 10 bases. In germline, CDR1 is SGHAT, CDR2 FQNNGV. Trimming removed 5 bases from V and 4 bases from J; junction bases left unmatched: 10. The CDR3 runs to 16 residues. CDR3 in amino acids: CASSPGVAGGRETQYF. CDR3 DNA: TGTGCCAGCAGCCCCGGGGTAGCGGGAGGAAGAGAGACCCAGTACTTC.

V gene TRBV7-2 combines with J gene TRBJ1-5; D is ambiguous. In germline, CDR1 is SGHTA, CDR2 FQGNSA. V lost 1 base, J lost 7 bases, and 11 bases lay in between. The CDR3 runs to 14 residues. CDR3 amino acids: CASSLVVAPQPQHF. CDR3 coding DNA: TGTGCCAGCAGCTTAGTTGTGGCCCCCCAGCCCCAGCATTTT.

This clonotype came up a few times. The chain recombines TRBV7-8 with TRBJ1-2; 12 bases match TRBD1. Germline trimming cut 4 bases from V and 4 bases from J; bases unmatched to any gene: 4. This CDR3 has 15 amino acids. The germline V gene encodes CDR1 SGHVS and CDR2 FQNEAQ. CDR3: CASSSGTGGGYGYTF. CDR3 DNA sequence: TGTGCCAGCAGCTCCGGGACAGGGGGCGGCTATGGCTACACCTTC.

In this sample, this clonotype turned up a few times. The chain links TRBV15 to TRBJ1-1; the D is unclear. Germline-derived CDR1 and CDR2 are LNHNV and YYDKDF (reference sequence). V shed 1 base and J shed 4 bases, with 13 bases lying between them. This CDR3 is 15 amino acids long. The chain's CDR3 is CATSRAPTTGTEAFF. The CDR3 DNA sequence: TGTGCCACCAGCAGAGCCCCCACGACCGGCACTGAAGCTTTCTTT.

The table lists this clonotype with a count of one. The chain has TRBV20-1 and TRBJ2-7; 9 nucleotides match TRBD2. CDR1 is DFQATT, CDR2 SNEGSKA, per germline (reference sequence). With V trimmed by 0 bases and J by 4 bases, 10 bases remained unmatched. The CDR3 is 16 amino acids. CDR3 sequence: CSAREPRPGLAYEQYF. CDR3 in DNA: TGCAGTGCTAGAGAACCCCGACCGGGACTAGCATACGAGCAGTACTTC.